The present entry profiles one T cell receptor (beta chain) with its context. The method was immunoSEQ multiplex PCR; TCRdb's version includes in-frame clones alone and lacks a portion of them. In the table there are fewer than 300,000 clones, roughly 86% of which are singletons. The sample is drawn from a study of blood T cell repertoires in COVID-19. Turning to the study itself: The analysed material was cDNA or gDNA that came from T cells, B-cell-depleted T cells, or PBMCs.

V was clipped by 3 bases and J by 5 bases, with 16 bases between them. The CDR3 spans 15 residues. In germline, CDR1 is SNHLY, CDR2 FYNNEI. The V gene is TRBV2, the J gene TRBJ2-5, with TRBD2 as a possible D gene (6 bases). This TCR came from a young man with active or convalescent COVID-19. Sequencing was carried out using peripheral blood. DNA of the CDR3: TGTGCCAGCAGTGACTGGCAGGGAGGTAGGGAGACCCAGTACTTC. Residues: CASSDWQGGRETQYF. The variable domain in full, completed from reference TRBV2 and TRBJ2-5, reads EPEVTQTPSHQVTQMGQEVILRCVPISNHLYFYWYRQILGQKVEFLVSFYNNEISEKSEIFDDQFSVERPDGSNFTLKIRSTKLEDSAMYFCASSDWQGGRETQYFGPGTRLLVL.